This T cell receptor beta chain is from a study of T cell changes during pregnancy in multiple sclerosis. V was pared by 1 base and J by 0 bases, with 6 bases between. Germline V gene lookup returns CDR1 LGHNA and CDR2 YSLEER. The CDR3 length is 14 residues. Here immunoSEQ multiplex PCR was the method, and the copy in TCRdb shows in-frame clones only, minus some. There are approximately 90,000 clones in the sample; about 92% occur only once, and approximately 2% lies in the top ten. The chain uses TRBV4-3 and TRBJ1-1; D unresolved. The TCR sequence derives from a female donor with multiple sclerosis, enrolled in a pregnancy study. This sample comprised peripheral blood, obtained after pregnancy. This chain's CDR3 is CASSQVGLNTEAFF. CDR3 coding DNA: TGCGCCAGCAGCCAAGTCGGTTTGAACACTGAAGCTTTCTTT.